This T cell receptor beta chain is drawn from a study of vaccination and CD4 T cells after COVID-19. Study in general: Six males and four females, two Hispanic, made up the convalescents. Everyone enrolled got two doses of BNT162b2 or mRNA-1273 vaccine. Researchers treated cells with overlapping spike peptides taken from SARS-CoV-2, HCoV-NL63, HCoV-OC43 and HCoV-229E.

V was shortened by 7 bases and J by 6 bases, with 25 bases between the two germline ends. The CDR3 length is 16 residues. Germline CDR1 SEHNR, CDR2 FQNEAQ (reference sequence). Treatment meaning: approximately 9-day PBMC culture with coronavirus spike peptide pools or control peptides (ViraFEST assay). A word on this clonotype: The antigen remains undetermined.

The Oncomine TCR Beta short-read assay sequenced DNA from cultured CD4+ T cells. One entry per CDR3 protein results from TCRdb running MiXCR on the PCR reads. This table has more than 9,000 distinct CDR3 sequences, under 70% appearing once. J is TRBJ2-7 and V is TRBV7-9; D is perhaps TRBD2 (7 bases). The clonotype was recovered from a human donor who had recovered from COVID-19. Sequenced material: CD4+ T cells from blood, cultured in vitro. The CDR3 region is CASTAGLGGGASEQYF. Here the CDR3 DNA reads TGTGCCAGCACCGCGGGGCTCGGTGGGGGGGCGAGCGAGCAGTACTTC. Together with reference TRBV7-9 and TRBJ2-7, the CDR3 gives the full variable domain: DTGVSQNPRHKITKRGQNVTFRCDPISEHNRLYWYRQTLGQGPEFLTYFQNEAQLEKSRLLSDRFSAERPKGSFSTLEIQRTEQGDSAMYLCASTAGLGGGASEQYFGPGTRLTVT.